A single T cell receptor (beta chain) is shown here with its context. Some clones are missing from TCRdb's copy, which holds only in-frame ones; the method was immunoSEQ multiplex PCR. The data hold more than 35,000 clones, with less than 95% observed a single time. The CDR3 runs 17 residues. CDR1 SGHVS and CDR2 FQNEAQ come from the germline V gene. J lost 5 bases, V lost 1 base, and 11 bases had no gene match. The data stem from a study of T cell changes during pregnancy in multiple sclerosis. This material consisted of CD4+ T cells from peripheral blood mononuclear cells, taken in the first trimester of pregnancy. The V gene is TRBV7-8, the J gene TRBJ2-5; 9 nucleotides match TRBD2. The receptor was isolated from a female donor in good health, enrolled as a control in a pregnancy study. DNA for the CDR3: TGTGCCAGCAGCTTAGGGCGCGGGGGGGCCGGTTGGGAGACCCAGTACTTC. It specifies CASSLGRGGAGWETQYF.